A single T cell receptor (beta chain) is shown here with its context. The data were taken from a study of blood T cell repertoires in COVID-19. Germline values: CDR1 GTSNPN, CDR2 SVGIG (reference sequence). V dropped 5 bases and J dropped 1 base, with 11 bases sitting between them. The CDR3 consists of 13 residues. The table came from immunoSEQ multiplex PCR; TCRdb's copy has only in-frame clones and leaves some out. The table lists under 150,000 clones, around 83% of them singletons. Sequencing was performed on PBMCs or T cells enriched from blood (not recorded which). The clonotype comes from a man aged 25-45 years who had recovered from COVID-19. V usage is TRBV30 and J usage is TRBJ1-1; a possible D gene is TRBD1 (6 bases). The CDR3 spells CAWAKQGNTEAFF. In DNA, the CDR3 is TGTGCCTGGGCGAAACAGGGGAACACTGAAGCTTTCTTT.